This TCR beta chain was captured in a study of blood T cell repertoires in COVID-19. Study as a whole: Some COVID-19 samples were acute and others convalescent; all came from the United States, Italy and Spain. T cells, B-cell-depleted T cells, or PBMCs provided the cDNA or gDNA that served as material.

The V gene's germline CDR1 is SGDLS and CDR2 YYNGEE. CDR3 length: 14 amino acids. The V and J ends lost 4 bases and 7 bases respectively, with 15 bases between them. Clones were read by immunoSEQ multiplex PCR, and TCRdb kept only the in-frame ones, dropping some. Seen here are about 420,000 clones, approximately 90% observed once, and the top ten hold 0.65% to 1%. Seattle patients were enrolled while actively infected and followed longitudinally. This chain joins TRBV9 and TRBJ2-1; no clear D. The TCR sequence derives from a man between 18 and 29 years old with COVID-19, enrolled during active disease. The sequenced sample was peripheral blood. In DNA form, the CDR3 reads TGTGCCAGCAGCCCACCAGCAAGGAGAAATGAGCAGTTCTTC. Encoded protein: CASSPPARRNEQFF.